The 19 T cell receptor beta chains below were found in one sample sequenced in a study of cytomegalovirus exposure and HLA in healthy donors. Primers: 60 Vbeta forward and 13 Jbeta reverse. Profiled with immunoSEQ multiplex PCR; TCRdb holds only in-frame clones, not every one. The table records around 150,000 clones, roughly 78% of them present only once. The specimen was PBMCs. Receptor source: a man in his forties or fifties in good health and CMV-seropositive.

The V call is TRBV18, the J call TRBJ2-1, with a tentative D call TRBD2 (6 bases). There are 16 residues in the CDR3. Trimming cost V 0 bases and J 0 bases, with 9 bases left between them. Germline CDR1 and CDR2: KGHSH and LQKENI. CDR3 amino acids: CASSPPAGNSYNEQFF. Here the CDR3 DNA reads TGTGCCAGCTCACCACCGGCGGGGAACTCCTACAATGAGCAGTTCTTC. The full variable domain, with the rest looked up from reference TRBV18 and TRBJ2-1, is NAGVMQNPRHLVRRRGQEARLRCSPMKGHSHVYWYRQLPEEGLKFMVYLQKENIIDESGMPKERFSAEFPKEGPSILRIQQVVRGDSAAYFCASSPPAGNSYNEQFFGPGTRLTVL.

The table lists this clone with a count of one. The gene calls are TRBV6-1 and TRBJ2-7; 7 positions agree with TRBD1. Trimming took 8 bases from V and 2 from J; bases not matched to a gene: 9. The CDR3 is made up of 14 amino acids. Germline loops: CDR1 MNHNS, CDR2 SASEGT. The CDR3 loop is CASSSQGFPYEQYF. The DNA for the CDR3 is TGTGCCAGCTCTTCACAGGGGTTCCCCTACGAGCAGTACTTC.

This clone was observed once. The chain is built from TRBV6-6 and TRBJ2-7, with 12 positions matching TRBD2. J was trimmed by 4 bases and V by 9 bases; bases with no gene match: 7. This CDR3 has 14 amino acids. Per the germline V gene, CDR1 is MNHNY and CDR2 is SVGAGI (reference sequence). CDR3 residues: CASKSTSGGYEQYF. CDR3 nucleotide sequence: TGTGCCAGTAAATCGACTAGCGGGGGTTACGAGCAGTACTTC.

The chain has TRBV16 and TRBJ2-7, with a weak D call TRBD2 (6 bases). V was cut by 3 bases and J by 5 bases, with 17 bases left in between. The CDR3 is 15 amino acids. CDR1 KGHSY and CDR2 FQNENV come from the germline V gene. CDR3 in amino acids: CASSQAGRRFDEQYF. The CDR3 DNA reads TGTGCCAGCAGCCAGGCAGGGAGGAGGTTCGACGAGCAGTACTTC.

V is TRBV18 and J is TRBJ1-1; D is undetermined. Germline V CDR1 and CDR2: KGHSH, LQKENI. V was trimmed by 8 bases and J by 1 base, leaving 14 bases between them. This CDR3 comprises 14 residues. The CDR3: CASLSPTGNTEAFF. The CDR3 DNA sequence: TGTGCCAGCCTATCCCCGACGGGGAACACTGAAGCTTTCTTT.

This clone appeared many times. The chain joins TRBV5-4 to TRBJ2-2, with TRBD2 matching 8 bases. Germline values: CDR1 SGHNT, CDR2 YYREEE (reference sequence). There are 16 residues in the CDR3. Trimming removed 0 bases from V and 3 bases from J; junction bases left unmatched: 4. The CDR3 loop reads CASSLGAGRDTGELFF. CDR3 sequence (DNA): TGTGCCAGCAGCTTGGGGGCCGGGAGGGACACCGGGGAGCTGTTTTTT.

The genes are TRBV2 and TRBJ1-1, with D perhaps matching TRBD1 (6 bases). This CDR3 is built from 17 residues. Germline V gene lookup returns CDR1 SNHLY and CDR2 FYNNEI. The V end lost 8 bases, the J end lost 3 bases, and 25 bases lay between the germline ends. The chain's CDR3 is CASLISDSTGRDTEAFF. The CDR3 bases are TGTGCCAGCCTCATTTCCGACTCCACAGGGCGGGACACTGAAGCTTTCTTT.

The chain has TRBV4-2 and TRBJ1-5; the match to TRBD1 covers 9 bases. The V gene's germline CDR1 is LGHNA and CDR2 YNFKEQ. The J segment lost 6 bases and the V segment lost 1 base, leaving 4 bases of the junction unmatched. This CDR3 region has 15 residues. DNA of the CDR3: TGTGCCAGCAGCCAAGGGACAGGGGACGTTCAGCCCCAGCATTTT. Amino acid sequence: CASSQGTGDVQPQHF.

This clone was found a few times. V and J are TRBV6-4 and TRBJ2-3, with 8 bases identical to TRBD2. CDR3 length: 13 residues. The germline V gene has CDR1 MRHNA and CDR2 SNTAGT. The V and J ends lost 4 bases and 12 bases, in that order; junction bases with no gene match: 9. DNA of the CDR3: TGTGCCAGCAGTGGATCCCTAGCGGGCGAACAGTATTTT. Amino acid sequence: CASSGSLAGEQYF.

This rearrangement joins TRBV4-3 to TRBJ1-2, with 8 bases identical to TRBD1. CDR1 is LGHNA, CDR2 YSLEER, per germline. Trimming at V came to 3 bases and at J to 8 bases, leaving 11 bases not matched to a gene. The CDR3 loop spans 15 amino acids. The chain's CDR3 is CASSHPDRGGSGYTF. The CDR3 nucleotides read TGCGCCAGCAGCCACCCTGACAGGGGAGGGTCGGGCTACACCTTC.

The CDR3 reads CASSLAGQGRSPLHF. In DNA form, the CDR3 reads TGCGCCAGCAGCTTGGCCGGACAGGGGAGATCACCCCTCCACTTT. The rearrangement joins TRBV5-1 to TRBJ1-6, with TRBD1 identical over 9 bases. This CDR3 has 15 amino acids. Trimming cost V 0 bases and J 10 bases; bases outside gene matches: 5. Germline loops: CDR1 SGHRS, CDR2 YFSETQ.

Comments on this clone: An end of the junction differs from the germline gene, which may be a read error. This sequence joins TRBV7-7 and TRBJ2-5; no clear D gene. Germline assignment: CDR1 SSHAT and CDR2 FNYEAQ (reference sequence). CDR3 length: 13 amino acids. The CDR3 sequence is CASSLEQEETQYF. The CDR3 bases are TGTGCTAGCAGCTTAGAGCAGGAAGAGACCCAGTACTTC.

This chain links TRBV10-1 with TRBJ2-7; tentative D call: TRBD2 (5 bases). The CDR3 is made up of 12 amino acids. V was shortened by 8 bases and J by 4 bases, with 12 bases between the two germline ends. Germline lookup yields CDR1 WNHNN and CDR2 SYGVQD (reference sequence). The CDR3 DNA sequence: TGCGCCAGCTCTAACGCGGGTTACGAGCAGTACTTC. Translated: CASSNAGYEQYF.

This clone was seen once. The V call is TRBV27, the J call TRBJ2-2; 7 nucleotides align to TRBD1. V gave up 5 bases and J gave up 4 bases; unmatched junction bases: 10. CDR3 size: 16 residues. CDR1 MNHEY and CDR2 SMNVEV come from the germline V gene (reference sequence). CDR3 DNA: TGTGCCAGCAGTCTCCTAGACAGGGAGCGCACCGGGGAGCTGTTTTTT. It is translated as CASSLLDRERTGELFF.

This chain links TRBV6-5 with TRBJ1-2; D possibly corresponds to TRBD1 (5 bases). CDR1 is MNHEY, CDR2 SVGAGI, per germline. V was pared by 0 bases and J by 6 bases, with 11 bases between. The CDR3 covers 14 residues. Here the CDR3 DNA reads TGTGCCAGCAGTTACTCGCGGGGGACGAATGGCTACACCTTC. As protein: CASSYSRGTNGYTF.

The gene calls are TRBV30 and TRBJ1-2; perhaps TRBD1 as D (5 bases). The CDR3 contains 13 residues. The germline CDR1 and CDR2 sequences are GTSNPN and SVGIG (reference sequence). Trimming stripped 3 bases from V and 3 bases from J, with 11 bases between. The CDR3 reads CAWSGGSYYGYTF. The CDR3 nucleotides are TGTGCCTGGAGCGGGGGAAGTTACTATGGCTACACCTTC.

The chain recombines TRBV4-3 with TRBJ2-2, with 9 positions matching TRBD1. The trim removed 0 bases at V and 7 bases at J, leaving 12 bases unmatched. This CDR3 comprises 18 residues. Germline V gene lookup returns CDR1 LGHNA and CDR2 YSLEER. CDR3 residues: CASSQDGDRALWDGELFF. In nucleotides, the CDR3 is TGCGCCAGCAGCCAAGATGGGGACAGGGCCCTTTGGGACGGGGAGCTGTTTTTT.

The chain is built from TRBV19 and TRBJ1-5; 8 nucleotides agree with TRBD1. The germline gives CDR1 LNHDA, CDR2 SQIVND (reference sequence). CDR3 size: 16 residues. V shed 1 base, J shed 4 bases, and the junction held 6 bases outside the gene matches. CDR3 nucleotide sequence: TGTGCCAGTAGTATAGCCCGACAGGGGCGAAATCAGCCCCAGCATTTT. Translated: CASSIARQGRNQPQHF.

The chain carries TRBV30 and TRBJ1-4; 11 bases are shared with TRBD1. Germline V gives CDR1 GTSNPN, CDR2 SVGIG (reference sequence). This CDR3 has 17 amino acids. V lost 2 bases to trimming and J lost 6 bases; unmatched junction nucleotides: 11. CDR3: CAWSFPDRGRFDEKLFF. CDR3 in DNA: TGTGCCTGGAGTTTCCCGGACAGGGGGCGATTCGATGAAAAACTGTTTTTT.